The 16 T cell receptor beta chains below were found in one sample sequenced in a study of blood T cell repertoires in COVID-19 (dated by TCRdb to 2018 to 2021). Libraries were constructed by the immunoSEQ multiplex PCR assay. As stored in TCRdb, this immuneACCESS dataset retains in-frame rearrangements with V and J assigned. A fraction of the clones does not appear; measured against another copy, unresolved V genes explain less than half of the discrepancy, and the remainder lacks a known reason. Present in this sample are approximately 10,000 clones, 70% to 85% of which were seen just once. The ten largest clones take up 21% of the sample. The sample taken for sequencing was peripheral blood. These TCRs come from a human donor in a cohort sampled during active COVID-19.

The chain links TRBV6-5 to TRBJ2-4, with TRBD2 matching 12 bases. J gave up 11 bases and V 8 bases, and 4 bases lay outside the gene matches. The CDR3 has 12 amino acids. In germline, CDR1 is MNHEY, CDR2 SVGAGI. In DNA form, the CDR3 reads TGTGCCAGCTTATCTAGCGGGGGGGTTCAGTACTTC. Translating it yields CASLSSGGVQYF.

The V gene is TRBV3-1 (or the pseudogene TRBV3-2), the J gene TRBJ1-1; 10 bases line up with TRBD1. V trimming: 3 bases; J trimming: 10 bases; junction bases outside the gene matches: 2. Germline CDR1 and CDR2: LGHDT and YNNKEL (reference sequence). This CDR3 is 12 amino acids long. The CDR3 spells CASSQGDRGAFF. The CDR3 DNA follows: TGTGCCAGCAGCCAGGGGGACAGGGGAGCTTTCTTT.

V is TRBV5-1 and J is TRBJ1-2; D is uncertain. The CDR3 spans 16 residues. Germline loops: CDR1 SGHRS, CDR2 YFSETQ. Deletions cut 0 bases from V and 1 base from J, with 13 bases between. In nucleotides, the CDR3 is TGCGCCAGCAGCTTGGGGTTCCAGGCGTTTAACTATGGCTACACCTTC. Protein product: CASSLGFQAFNYGYTF.

V and J are TRBV5-1 and TRBJ2-1, with 11 bases aligning to TRBD2. The CDR3 runs to 16 residues. Germline CDR1 reads SGHRS; CDR2 reads YFSETQ. The V segment lost 2 bases and the J segment 7 bases; nucleotides outside the gene matches: 8. The CDR3 coding sequence is TGCGCCAGCAGCTTTACTAGCGGGGGATACAGGAATGAGCAGTTCTTC. Its translation is CASSFTSGGYRNEQFF.

J is TRBJ2-1 and V is TRBV21-1; the table assigns TRBD2, which was not confirmed against the DNA. TRBV21-1 is classified as a pseudogene. The CDR3 spans 17 residues. CDR3 DNA sequence: TGTGCCAGCAGCAATGGAGGCCGTTCGGGGGTCTACAATGAGCAGTTCTTC. It specifies CASSNGGRSGVYNEQFF.

The DNA of the CDR3 is TGTGCCAGCAGTGACGGACAGGGCCAGGAGATAGCTGAAGCTTTCTTT. This sequence encodes CASSDGQGQEIAEAFF. The rearrangement joins TRBV6-4 to TRBJ1-1; 8 nucleotides align to TRBD1. The germline V gene has CDR1 MRHNA and CDR2 SNTAGT. With 2 bases clipped from V and 6 bases from J, the junction kept 11 bases outside the gene matches. This CDR3 region has 16 residues.

This chain joins TRBV28 and TRBJ1-4; tentatively, D is TRBD1 (6 bases). Trimming stripped 6 bases from V and 5 bases from J, with 10 bases between. This CDR3 is built from 13 residues. Germline V gene lookup returns CDR1 MDHEN and CDR2 SYDVKM. The CDR3 loop is CASRRTANEKLFF. The CDR3 region has the DNA TGTGCCAGCAGGAGGACAGCAAATGAAAAACTGTTTTTT.

The V and J genes are TRBV10-2 and TRBJ2-3, with a weak D call TRBD1 (5 bases). V was shortened by 6 bases and J by 0 bases, with 7 bases between the two germline ends. Germline lookup yields CDR1 WSHSY and CDR2 SAAADI. This CDR3 has 13 amino acids. The CDR3 protein is CASRDTSTDTQYF. CDR3 sequence (DNA): TGCGCCAGCAGGGACACTAGCACAGATACGCAGTATTTT.

This clone was seen only a few times. The J gene is TRBJ1-4, the V gene TRBV25-1; TRBD1 is a possible D gene (5 bases). This CDR3 contains 15 residues. V was clipped by 2 bases and J by 2 bases, with 9 bases between them. The germline CDR1 and CDR2 sequences are MGHDK and SYGVNS. The CDR3 spells CASSEGRGTNEKLFF. The DNA for the CDR3 is TGTGCCAGCAGTGAAGGGAGGGGTACTAATGAAAAACTGTTTTTT.

A few counts support this clone. CDR3 loop: CASSPGAGAYEQYF. The CDR3 DNA reads as TGTGCCAGCAGTCCTGGGGCGGGGGCCTACGAGCAGTACTTC. V usage is TRBV27 and J usage is TRBJ2-7, with 7 nucleotides matching TRBD2. The CDR3 is 14 residues long. Looked up from germline, CDR1 is MNHEY and CDR2 is SMNVEV (reference sequence). V was pared by 5 bases and J by 2 bases, with 6 bases of the junction left unmatched.

The chain employs TRBV7-2 and TRBJ2-7; 10 bases line up with TRBD1. V lost 5 bases, J lost 5 bases, and 12 bases stayed unmatched. The CDR3 totals 16 residues. The germline V gene has CDR1 SGHTA and CDR2 FQGNSA. The CDR3 loop reads CASSLRGGTGVNEQYF. Written as DNA, the CDR3 is TGTGCCAGCAGCCTCCGGGGGGGGACAGGGGTTAACGAGCAGTACTTC.

In its sample, this clone was seen once. This chain uses TRBV30 with TRBJ1-2, with 9 bases aligning to TRBD1. V trimming: 5 bases; J trimming: 4 bases; junction bases outside the gene matches: 11. The CDR3 spans 15 residues. Germline V CDR1 and CDR2: GTSNPN, SVGIG (reference sequence). Here the CDR3 reads CAWYRDRARFYGYTF. The CDR3 bases are TGTGCCTGGTACCGGGACAGGGCCCGTTTCTATGGCTACACCTTC.

The rearrangement links TRBV28 to TRBJ2-5, with 8 bases identical to TRBD1. The germline V gene has CDR1 MDHEN and CDR2 SYDVKM. This CDR3 comprises 13 residues. V lost 4 bases and J lost 5; bases outside the gene matches: 3. CDR3: CASSSGGTETQYF. CDR3 bases: TGTGCCAGCAGTTCAGGGGGCACGGAGACCCAGTACTTC.

The V and J genes are TRBV6-5 and TRBJ1-1; possibly TRBD1 for D (6 bases). The V end lost 0 bases, the J end lost 5 bases, and 13 bases lay between the germline ends. Germline CDR1 and CDR2: MNHEY and SVGAGI. The CDR3 consists of 15 residues. CDR3 nucleotides: TGTGCCAGCAGTTACTCGATGCAGGGGAGAACTGAAGCTTTCTTT. Its protein product is CASSYSMQGRTEAFF.

The chain joins TRBV7-9 to TRBJ1-2; D may be TRBD1 (5 bases). Trimming pared 5 bases from V and 4 bases from J, leaving 20 bases between. This CDR3 has 16 amino acids. Per the germline V gene, CDR1 is SEHNR and CDR2 is FQNEAQ (reference sequence). In nucleotides, the CDR3 is TGTGCCAGCAGCCCGCGGGGAGGGGTCATCGTCTATGGCTACACCTTC. The encoded protein is CASSPRGGVIVYGYTF.

The chain recombines TRBV27 with TRBJ2-7; TRBD1 matches 7 bases. CDR3 size: 14 residues. From germline, CDR1 is MNHEY and CDR2 SMNVEV (reference sequence). Germline trimming cut 4 bases from V and 0 bases from J; bases unmatched to any gene: 3. CDR3 loop: CASSSRQGSYEQYF. CDR3 bases: TGTGCCAGCAGTTCCCGACAGGGCTCCTACGAGCAGTACTTC.